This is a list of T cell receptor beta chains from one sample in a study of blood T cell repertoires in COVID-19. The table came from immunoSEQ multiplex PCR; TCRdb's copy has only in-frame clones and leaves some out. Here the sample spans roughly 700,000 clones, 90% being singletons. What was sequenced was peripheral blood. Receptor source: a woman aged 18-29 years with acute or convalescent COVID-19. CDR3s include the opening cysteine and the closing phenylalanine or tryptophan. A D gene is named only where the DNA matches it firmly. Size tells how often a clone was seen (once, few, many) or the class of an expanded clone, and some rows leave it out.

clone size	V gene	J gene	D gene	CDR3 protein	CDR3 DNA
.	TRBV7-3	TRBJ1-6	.	CASSLNGWDSPLHF	TGTGCCAGCAGCTTAAACGGGTGGGATTCACCCCTCCACTTT
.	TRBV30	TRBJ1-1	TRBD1	CAWSRTGWAAFF	TGTGCCTGGAGCAGGACAGGGTGGGCAGCTTTCTTT
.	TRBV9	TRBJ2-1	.	CASTGPGLSYNEQFF	TGTGCCAGCACCGGACCGGGACTTTCCTACAATGAGCAGTTCTTC
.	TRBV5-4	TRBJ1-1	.	CASSLGPGASTEAFF	TGTGCCAGCAGCTTGGGGCCAGGGGCGAGCACTGAAGCTTTCTTT
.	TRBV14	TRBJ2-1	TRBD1	CASKKTGVVGEQFF	TGTGCCAGCAAGAAGACAGGGGTTGTAGGTGAGCAGTTCTTC
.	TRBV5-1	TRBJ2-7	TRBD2	CASSLRGGPYEQYF	TGCGCCAGCAGCTTGCGGGGGGGCCCCTACGAGCAGTACTTC
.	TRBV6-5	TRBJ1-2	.	CASSSAGINYGYTF	TGTGCCAGCAGTTCGGCAGGGATTAACTATGGCTACACCTTC
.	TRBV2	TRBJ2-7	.	CASSVSRQKYSYEQYF	TGTGCCAGCAGTGTAAGCCGACAAAAATATTCCTACGAGCAGTACTTC
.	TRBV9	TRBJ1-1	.	CASSESGTEAFF	TGTGCCAGCAGCGAGTCAGGGACTGAAGCTTTCTTT
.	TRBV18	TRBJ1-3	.	CASSPRQLLSAFSGNTIYF	TGTGCCAGCTCGCCCCGACAGCTTCTATCAGCTTTCTCTGGAAACACCATATATTTT
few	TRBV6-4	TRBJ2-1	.	CASSDSDSDEQFF	TGTGCCAGCAGTGACAGCGATAGCGATGAGCAGTTCTTC
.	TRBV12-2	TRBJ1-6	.	CASRFRANSPLHF	TGTGCAAGTCGCTTCAGGGCTAATTCACCCCTCCACTTT
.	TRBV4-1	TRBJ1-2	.	CASSQGPRDPRSNYGYTF	TGCGCCAGCAGCCAAGGGCCCCGGGATCCGAGGTCTAACTATGGCTACACCTTC
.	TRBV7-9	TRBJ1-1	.	CASSQQRNTEAFF	TGTGCCAGCAGCCAACAGAGGAACACTGAAGCTTTCTTT
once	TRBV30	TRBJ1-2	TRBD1	CAWGPGQGRGYTF	TGTGCCTGGGGGCCGGGACAGGGACGGGGCTACACCTTC
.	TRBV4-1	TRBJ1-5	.	CASSQDPWPNQPQHF	TGCGCCAGCAGCCAAGACCCCTGGCCGAATCAGCCCCAGCATTTT
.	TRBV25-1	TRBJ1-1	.	CASSDTWGGPNTEAFF	TGTGCCAGCAGTGATACATGGGGGGGCCCGAACACTGAAGCTTTCTTT
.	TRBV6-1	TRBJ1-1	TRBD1	CASSEVPGGITEAFF	TGTGCCAGCAGTGAAGTCCCAGGGGGGATCACTGAAGCTTTCTTT
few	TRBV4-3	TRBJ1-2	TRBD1	CASSQAGQGYGYTF	TGCGCCAGCAGCCAAGCAGGACAGGGGTATGGCTACACCTTC
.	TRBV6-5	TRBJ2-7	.	CASSYHRKGNYEQYF	TGTGCCAGCAGTTATCATCGAAAGGGGAACTACGAGCAGTACTTC
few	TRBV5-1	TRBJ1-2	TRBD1	CASRSDRGYGYTF	TGCGCCAGCAGATCGGACAGGGGCTATGGCTACACCTTC
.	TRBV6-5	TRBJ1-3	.	CASSRTANSGNTIYF	TGTGCCAGCAGCAGGACTGCTAACTCTGGAAACACCATATATTTT
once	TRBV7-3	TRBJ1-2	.	CASSPHARGLDYGYTF	TGTGCCAGCAGCCCGCACGCCAGGGGCTTGGACTATGGCTACACCTTC
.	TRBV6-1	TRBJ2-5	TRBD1	CASSDWTGGTEETQYF	TGTGCCAGCAGTGACTGGACAGGGGGAACGGAAGAGACCCAGTACTTC
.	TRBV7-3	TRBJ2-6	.	CASSPPGYGANVLTF	TGTGCCAGCAGCCCCCCCGGGTACGGGGCCAACGTCCTGACTTTC
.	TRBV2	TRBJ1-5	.	CASSEDVLRSNQPQHF	TGTGCCAGCAGTGAAGATGTCCTGAGGAGCAATCAGCCCCAGCATTTT
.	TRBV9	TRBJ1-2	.	CASSVAQSYGYTF	TGTGCCAGCAGCGTAGCGCAGTCATATGGCTACACCTTC
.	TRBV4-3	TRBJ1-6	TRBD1	CASSQDPTGFWSPLHF	TGCGCCAGCAGCCAAGATCCGACAGGGTTTTGGTCACCCCTCCACTTT
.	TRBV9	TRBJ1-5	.	CASSVGRGSNQPQHF	TGTGCCAGCAGCGTGGGCAGGGGAAGCAATCAGCCCCAGCATTTT
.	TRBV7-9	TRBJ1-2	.	CASSSYVGGANYGYTF	TGTGCCAGCAGTTCATACGTCGGGGGAGCTAACTATGGCTACACCTTC
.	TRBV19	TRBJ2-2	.	CASTPRGAPNTGELFF	TGTGCCAGTACCCCTCGGGGGGCGCCGAACACCGGGGAGCTGTTTTTT
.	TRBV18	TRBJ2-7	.	CASSPRTSVGYEQYF	TGTGCCAGCTCACCTCGAACAAGCGTCGGCTACGAGCAGTACTTC
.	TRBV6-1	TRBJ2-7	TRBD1	CASSEEVTGGAYEQYF	TGTGCCAGCAGTGAAGAGGTGACAGGGGGCGCGTACGAGCAGTACTTC
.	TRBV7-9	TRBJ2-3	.	CASSLNWGGARDTQYF	TGTGCCAGCAGCCTTAACTGGGGGGGGGCAAGAGATACGCAGTATTTT
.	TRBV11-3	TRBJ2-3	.	CASSLFGGGGEAHTQYF	TGTGCCAGCAGCTTATTCGGCGGAGGGGGGGAGGCACATACGCAGTATTTT
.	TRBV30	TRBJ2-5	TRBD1	CAWGDRQETQYF	TGTGCCTGGGGGGACAGACAAGAGACCCAGTACTTC
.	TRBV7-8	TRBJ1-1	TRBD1	CASSPQDRVVTEAFF	TGTGCCAGCAGCCCACAAGACAGGGTGGTCACTGAAGCTTTCTTT
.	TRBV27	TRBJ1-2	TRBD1	CASRDRGRLDYGYTF	TGTGCCAGCAGGGACAGGGGAAGACTTGACTATGGCTACACCTTC
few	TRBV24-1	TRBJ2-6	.	CATSAKLLGRPPRSGANVLTF	TGTGCCACCAGTGCAAAGCTCCTCGGCCGCCCTCCAAGGAGTGGGGCCAACGTCCTGACTTTC
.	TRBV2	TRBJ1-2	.	CASSDAGQINYGYTF	TGTGCCAGCAGTGACGCTGGGCAGATTAACTATGGCTACACCTTC
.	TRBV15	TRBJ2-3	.	CATRWGGTDTQYF	TGTGCCACCAGGTGGGGGGGCACAGATACGCAGTATTTT
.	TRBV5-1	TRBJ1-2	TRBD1	CASSRGQIYGYTF	TGCGCCAGCAGCCGGGGACAGATCTATGGCTACACCTTC
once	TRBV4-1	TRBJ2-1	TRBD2	CASSQDRASGDSSYNEQFF	TGCGCCAGCAGCCAAGATAGGGCTAGCGGGGATAGCTCCTACAATGAGCAGTTCTTC
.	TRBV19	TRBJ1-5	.	CASSDRLLGPQHF	TGTGCCAGTAGTGACAGGCTACTGGGGCCCCAGCATTTT
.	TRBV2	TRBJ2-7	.	CASSVGEYEQYF	TGTGCCAGCAGTGTGGGCGAATACGAGCAGTACTTC
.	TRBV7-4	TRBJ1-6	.	CASSMNREIYNSPLHF	TGTGCCAGCAGCATGAACAGGGAGATCTATAATTCACCCCTCCACTTT
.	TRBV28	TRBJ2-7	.	CASSLSGVSYEQYF	TGTGCCAGCAGTTTATCAGGGGTCTCCTACGAGCAGTACTTC
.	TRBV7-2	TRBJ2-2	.	CASSPLLAATGELFF	TGTGCCAGCAGCCCCCTTCTCGCGGCCACCGGGGAGCTGTTTTTT
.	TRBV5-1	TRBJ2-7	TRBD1	CASSVQIGQATEQYF	TGCGCCAGCAGCGTACAAATAGGACAGGCCACCGAGCAGTACTTC
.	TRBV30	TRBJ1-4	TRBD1	CAWSVMGQGKYEKLFF	TGTGCCTGGAGTGTAATGGGACAGGGGAAATATGAAAAACTGTTTTTT
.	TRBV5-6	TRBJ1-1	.	CASSLLVVTLNTEAFF	TGTGCCAGCAGCTTGTTGGTTGTCACTTTGAACACTGAAGCTTTCTTT